Each of the 12 T cell receptor beta chains below was sequenced from the same sample in a study of response to subunit inactivated influenza vaccine. Via MiXCR, TCRdb re-called the RT-PCR reads, giving one row per CDR3 protein. The table has 500,000 or so distinct CDR3 sequences, 16% seen once; the top ten hold less than 4%. Sequenced material: CD4+ T cells sorted from PBMCs, taken 23 to 25 months after vaccination. These receptors were collected from a man aged 45 to 75 who received an inactivated influenza vaccine.

This chain uses TRBV20-1 with TRBJ1-1; 7 bases are shared with TRBD1. Germline CDR1 is DFQATT and CDR2 is SNEGSKA (reference sequence). Unmatched junction bases numbered 11, after V lost 3 bases and J lost 4 bases. The CDR3 covers 15 residues. CDR3 in amino acids: CSARTSNRGSTEAFF. CDR3 sequence (DNA): TGCAGTGCTAGGACCTCTAACAGGGGAAGCACTGAAGCTTTCTTT.

There are a few counts of this clonotype. The chain has TRBV18 and TRBJ2-7, with TRBD2 matching 8 bases. This CDR3 has 14 amino acids. Germline CDR1 reads KGHSH; CDR2 reads LQKENI. V was clipped by 2 bases and J by 5 bases; unmatched bases: 5. The CDR3 DNA sequence: TGTGCCAGCTCACCAATGAGCGGGAGTAACGAGCAGTACTTC. Its protein is CASSPMSGSNEQYF.

This clonotype was recorded a few times. The chain has TRBV5-1 and TRBJ2-1; D may be TRBD1 (6 bases). V was shortened by 3 bases and J by 0 bases, with 13 bases between the two germline ends. CDR1 is SGHRS and CDR2 is YFSETQ in the germline V gene. The CDR3 extends over 16 amino acids. The CDR3 protein is CASSSLDSSSYNEQFF. The CDR3 region has the DNA TGCGCCAGCAGCTCCCTGGACAGTAGCTCCTACAATGAGCAGTTCTTC.

The chain links TRBV18 to TRBJ1-2, with TRBD1 matching over 7 bases. V lost 3 bases and J lost 4; bases outside the gene matches: 17. The CDR3 has 18 residues. Germline CDR1 is KGHSH and CDR2 is LQKENI. CDR3 sequence: CASSPGRDRYIGSYGYTF. In DNA, the CDR3 is TGTGCCAGCTCACCGGGCCGGGACAGATATATCGGAAGCTATGGCTACACCTTC.

This chain links TRBV6-5 with TRBJ2-1; 7 positions match TRBD2. There are 12 residues in the CDR3. From germline, CDR1 is MNHEY and CDR2 SVGAGI. V shed 2 bases and J 12 bases; nucleotides not matched to a gene: 4. In DNA, the CDR3 is TGTGCCAGCAGTTACAGGAGCGGGGTGCAGTTCTTC. This sequence encodes CASSYRSGVQFF.

This chain uses TRBV7-9 with TRBJ2-1, with TRBD1 matching 10 bases. After removal of 5 bases from V and 6 bases from J, the junction contained 4 bases not matched to a gene. The germline CDR1 and CDR2 sequences are SEHNR and FQNEAQ (reference sequence). The length of the CDR3 is 14 residues. The CDR3 region has the DNA TGTGCCAGCAGCGACAGGGGGCGCTTCAATGAGCAGTTCTTC. It codes for CASSDRGRFNEQFF.

The chain employs TRBV6-2 or TRBV6-3 and TRBJ2-2, with D maybe TRBD2 (5 bases). In germline, CDR1 is MNHEY, CDR2 SVGEGT. This CDR3 region has 16 residues. Trimming left V 0 bases short and J 5 bases short, with 13 bases between. The CDR3 region has the DNA TGTGCCAGCAGTTACTCGAGGGTTGGAAGTACCGGGGAGCTGTTTTTT. As protein: CASSYSRVGSTGELFF.

This chain connects TRBV12-3 or TRBV12-4 to TRBJ2-7; D perhaps matches TRBD2 (6 bases). This CDR3 is built from 14 residues. V lost 3 bases and J 4 bases, leaving 13 bases between the germline ends. The CDR3 region has the DNA TGTGCCAGCAGTTTCGGCGGGAATGTATACGAGCAGTACTTC. Protein product: CASSFGGNVYEQYF.

This rearrangement joins TRBV24-1 to TRBJ2-3, with 7 bases that match TRBD1. There are 15 residues in the CDR3. V lost 0 bases to trimming and J lost 4 bases; unmatched junction nucleotides: 3. CDR1 and CDR2 from the germline V gene are KGHDR and SFDVKD. The CDR3 DNA reads TGTGCCACCAGTGATTTGAGGGACAGTCCAGATACGCAGTATTTT. It codes for CATSDLRDSPDTQYF.

In this sample, this clonotype turned up many times. The chain couples TRBV7-2 to TRBJ2-7; D remains ambiguous. The CDR3 covers 12 residues. V lost 1 base, J lost 3 bases, and 4 bases lay in between. Germline V lookup: CDR1 SGHTA, CDR2 FQGNSA. This chain's CDR3 is CASSLEVYEQYF. Written as DNA, the CDR3 is TGTGCCAGCAGCTTAGAGGTCTACGAGCAGTACTTC.

The CDR3 coding sequence is TGCGCCAGCAGCCAAGCAGGGGACAGCGTAACCTACGAGCAGTACTTC. It yields the protein CASSQAGDSVTYEQYF. The chain couples TRBV4-1 to TRBJ2-7; 7 bases are shared with TRBD1. The CDR3 covers 16 residues. Germline V lookup: CDR1 MGHRA, CDR2 YSYEKL. The V gene end was trimmed by 1 base and the J gene end by 2 bases; junction bases not matched to a gene: 8.

This clonotype was detected a few times. This chain links TRBV20-1 with TRBJ2-1, with 12 bases fitting TRBD2. The V gene's germline CDR1 is DFQATT and CDR2 SNEGSKA (reference sequence). V lost 8 bases to trimming and J lost 7 bases; unmatched junction nucleotides: 9. The CDR3 totals 14 residues. The CDR3 sequence is CSTRRTSGANEQFF. The CDR3, as DNA: TGCAGTACTCGAAGGACTAGCGGGGCGAATGAGCAGTTCTTC.